The rows below give T cell receptor beta chains drawn from one sample of a study of cytomegalovirus exposure and HLA in healthy donors. TCRdb's table, derived via immunoSEQ multiplex PCR, lists solely in-frame clones and lacks some. Of more than 85,000 clones listed, approximately 89% are singletons. The specimen was PBMCs. All receptors derive from a woman aged 18 to 35 in good health and CMV-seronegative. Both conserved end residues are part of each CDR3. The D gene is left open where the match is weak. Size values are once, few and many counts, or a class for expanded clones, and some rows have none.

D gene	V gene	J gene	clone size	CDR3 DNA	CDR3 protein
.	TRBV10-1	TRBJ2-7	once	TGCGCCAGCAGTGAGTCTTCCGTAGCCTACGAGCAGTACTTC	CASSESSVAYEQYF
.	TRBV6-4	TRBJ2-7	medium-sized	TGTGCCAGCAGTGAGGGAGCGGACCACTACGAGCAGTACTTC	CASSEGADHYEQYF
.	TRBV6-4	TRBJ2-1	.	TGTGCCAGCAGTGACTCTGGGGGGAACAATGAGCAGTTCTTC	CASSDSGGNNEQFF
TRBD1	TRBV28	TRBJ2-7	.	TGTGCCAGCAGTTTATTGGGACAGGAGTACGAGCAGTACTTC	CASSLLGQEYEQYF
TRBD2	TRBV10-1	TRBJ2-1	.	TGCGCCAGCAGTGGGACTAGCGGAGGAAAGAATGAGCAGTTCTTC	CASSGTSGGKNEQFF
TRBD1	TRBV7-3	TRBJ2-7	.	TGTGCCAGCAGCTTGGGGACAGGGGGCAGGTACGAGCAGTACTTC	CASSLGTGGRYEQYF
.	TRBV9	TRBJ1-2	.	TGTGCCAGCAGCGTAGATCCGACAGATGAGGCCTTC	CASSVDPTDEAF
.	TRBV19	TRBJ2-2	.	TGTGCCATCTCACATCCGGGACAGAACACCGGGGAGCTGTTTTTT	CAISHPGQNTGELFF
TRBD2	TRBV6-4	TRBJ2-2	.	TGTGCCAGCAGTGTGGGGGGGTCGAACACCGGGGAGCTGTTTTTT	CASSVGGSNTGELFF
.	TRBV7-3	TRBJ1-2	.	TGTGCCAGCAGCTTAGGAGGGGAGGGTGGCTACACCTTC	CASSLGGEGGYTF
.	TRBV6-6	TRBJ2-7	.	TGTGCCAGCAGTTACTCGTTCGGCTACGAGCAGTACTTC	CASSYSFGYEQYF
.	TRBV7-3	TRBJ1-2	.	TGTGCCAGCAGCCCGGCGGCCGGACTTAACTATGGCTACACCTTC	CASSPAAGLNYGYTF
.	TRBV11-2	TRBJ1-2	.	TGTGCCAGCAGCTTAGAACCAGGGGCCAGCGGCAGCGGCTACACCTTC	CASSLEPGASGSGYTF
TRBD1	TRBV18	TRBJ2-7	.	TGTGCCAGCTCACCACCAGGGACAGGGGGACGCTACGAGCAGTACTTC	CASSPPGTGGRYEQYF
.	TRBV6-4	TRBJ2-2	.	TGTGCCAGCAGTGACTCATGGACAGAGGGTACCGGGGAGCTGTTTTTT	CASSDSWTEGTGELFF
.	TRBV15	TRBJ1-3	once	TGTGCCACCAGCAGACGATCAGGGGAAGGAAACACCATATATTTT	CATSRRSGEGNTIYF
TRBD2	TRBV10-1	TRBJ2-7	.	TGCGCCAGCAGTGATGGGGCGGGAGTCGTCCACGAGCAGTACTTC	CASSDGAGVVHEQYF
.	TRBV11-2	TRBJ2-6	.	TGTGCCAGCAGCTTAGATTGGGTAGCAGGGCCCGGGGCCAACGTCCTGACTTTC	CASSLDWVAGPGANVLTF
TRBD1	TRBV6-4	TRBJ1-2	.	TGTGCCAGCAGTGCCAACCCGGGACAGGGGGCGAAGAGTGGCTACACCTTC	CASSANPGQGAKSGYTF
TRBD1	TRBV5-1	TRBJ1-6	.	TGCGCCAGCAGCATCGACAGGGCTAATATGGGTTCACCCCTCCACTTT	CASSIDRANMGSPLHF
.	TRBV4-1	TRBJ1-2	.	TGCGCCAGCAGCCAAGATGAGACACCCAATAACTATGGCTACACCTTC	CASSQDETPNNYGYTF
.	TRBV7-2	TRBJ1-2	.	TGTGCCAGCAGCTCACAGGACGGCTACTATGGCTACACCTTC	CASSSQDGYYGYTF
.	TRBV10-2	TRBJ1-4	.	TGCGCCAGCAGTGAAGGGACATATAATGAAAAACTGTTTTTT	CASSEGTYNEKLFF
.	TRBV5-4	TRBJ2-3	.	TGTGCCAGCAGACATCCCCAAACAAGCACAGATACGCAGTATTTT	CASRHPQTSTDTQYF
.	TRBV5-1	TRBJ1-1	.	TGCGCCAGCAGCTTGAGAAGAGTAAAGGAGACTGAAGCTTTCTTT	CASSLRRVKETEAFF